The 14 T cell receptor beta chains in this list originate from one sample, sequenced in a study of T cell responses to AZD1222 COVID-19 vaccine. Method: immunoSEQ multiplex PCR; TCRdb's copy keeps in-frame clones and lacks some. The data hold about 86,000 clones, with almost 90% observed a single time. The material was peripheral blood, obtained 28 days after the second AZD1222 dose. The source of these receptors is an adult who received the AZD1222 COVID-19 vaccine.

The chain has TRBV3-1 (or the pseudogene TRBV3-2) and TRBJ2-5; 13 bases agree with TRBD2. Germline CDR1 LGHDT, CDR2 YNNKEL (reference sequence). The CDR3 loop spans 16 amino acids. The trim removed 4 bases at V and 5 bases at J, leaving 7 bases unmatched. The chain's CDR3 is CASSPRTSGRSETQYF. DNA for the CDR3: TGTGCCAGCAGCCCCCGGACTAGCGGGAGATCGGAGACCCAGTACTTC.

This chain joins TRBV14 and TRBJ1-3; a weak D match, TRBD1 (6 bases). Germline CDR1 and CDR2: SGHDN and FVKESK. Trimming cost V 5 bases and J 2 bases, with 10 bases left between them. This CDR3 is 14 amino acids long. The CDR3 protein is CASSSGQPGNTIYF. In nucleotides, the CDR3 is TGTGCCAGCAGCTCTGGACAGCCTGGAAACACCATATATTTT.

The V and J genes are TRBV5-1 and TRBJ2-1; 10 bases are a match to TRBD2. J lost 4 bases, V lost 4 bases, and 5 bases had no gene match. CDR1 is SGHRS and CDR2 is YFSETQ in the germline V gene. This CDR3 is 15 amino acids long. CDR3 amino acids: CASSREAGGYNEQFF. CDR3 DNA: TGCGCCAGCAGCAGGGAAGCGGGAGGGTACAATGAGCAGTTCTTC.

The chain recombines TRBV30 with TRBJ1-2; D remains ambiguous. This CDR3 has 13 residues. V was pared by 3 bases and J by 4 bases, with 12 bases between. From germline, CDR1 is GTSNPN and CDR2 SVGIG (reference sequence). This CDR3 reads CAWRRIASYGYTF. CDR3 coding DNA: TGTGCCTGGAGGAGGATCGCGAGCTATGGCTACACCTTC.

CDR3 residues: CASSEYGSGSNQPQHF. The CDR3 DNA sequence: TGTGCCAGCAGTGAATATGGATCTGGTAGCAATCAGCCCCAGCATTTT. The V and J genes are TRBV25-1 and TRBJ1-5; D unclear. With 0 bases removed from V and 0 bases from J, the gap between germline ends came to 9 bases. Germline V gives CDR1 MGHDK, CDR2 SYGVNS. The CDR3 totals 16 residues.

The CDR3 sequence is CASSYRLDYNEQFF. For the CDR3, the DNA is TGTGCCAGCAGCTACAGACTAGACTACAATGAGCAGTTCTTC. The chain joins TRBV6-5 to TRBJ2-1, with a tentative D call TRBD2 (6 bases). The germline V gene has CDR1 MNHEY and CDR2 SVGAGI. The CDR3 consists of 14 residues. V lost 6 bases and J lost 3, with 12 bases in between.

The chain uses TRBV5-4 and TRBJ1-1, with no clear D. This CDR3 has 14 residues. CDR1 is SGHNT, CDR2 YYREEE, per germline (reference sequence). V was pared by 1 base and J by 0 bases, with 7 bases between. Written as DNA, the CDR3 is TGTGCCAGCAGCTTGTCCGTCATGAACACTGAAGCTTTCTTT. Protein sequence: CASSLSVMNTEAFF.

The chain employs TRBV5-1 and TRBJ2-2; possible D gene TRBD1, 5 bases. There are 13 residues in the CDR3. The V gene's germline CDR1 is SGHRS and CDR2 YFSETQ. Trimming took 2 bases from V and 6 from J, leaving 8 bases between them. CDR3 region: CASSFQGSGELFF. In nucleotides, the CDR3 is TGCGCCAGCAGCTTCCAGGGTTCCGGGGAGCTGTTTTTT.

This clone was seen many times. The chain combines TRBV27 with TRBJ2-1; 11 nucleotides align to TRBD2. The ends lost 5 bases at V and 2 bases at J; junction bases unmatched: 5. Germline V lookup: CDR1 MNHEY, CDR2 SMNVEV (reference sequence). There are 16 residues in the CDR3. The CDR3 DNA is TGTGCCAGCAGTCCCATACTAGCGGGAGCCTACAATGAGCAGTTCTTC. It encodes CASSPILAGAYNEQFF.

The V gene is TRBV10-2, the J gene TRBJ1-5; D unresolved. The germline gives CDR1 WSHSY, CDR2 SAAADI. This CDR3 is built from 15 residues. The V end was cut by 6 bases, the J end by 0 bases, with 12 bases between. CDR3 in DNA: TGCGCCAGCAGCGACCCGCCAGATAGCAATCAGCCCCAGCATTTT. This codes for CASSDPPDSNQPQHF.

V and J are TRBV7-9 and TRBJ2-5; D gene uncertain. CDR1 is SEHNR, CDR2 FQNEAQ, per germline (reference sequence). V dropped 9 bases and J dropped 0 bases, with 11 bases sitting between them. This CDR3 has 13 residues. CDR3 nucleotides: TGTGCCAGTTCTTTCGCGAACCAAGAGACCCAGTACTTC. Amino acids: CASSFANQETQYF.

This sequence joins TRBV30 and TRBJ2-7, with D possibly being TRBD1 or TRBD2 (6 bases each). V shed 2 bases and J shed 6 bases, with 20 bases lying between them. The CDR3 has 15 residues. Looked up from germline, CDR1 is GTSNPN and CDR2 is SVGIG (reference sequence). The CDR3 nucleotides read TGTGCCTGGAGTAACGGGTACGGAGGGGGAGGCGAGCAGTACTTC. Its protein is CAWSNGYGGGGEQYF.

The chain employs TRBV28 and TRBJ1-1; D possibly corresponds to TRBD1 (6 bases). CDR1 and CDR2 (germline): MDHEN, SYDVKM. The CDR3 runs 15 residues. Trimming cost V 4 bases and J 1 base, with 13 bases left between them. The CDR3, as DNA: TGTGCCAGCAGTTACGGGGGGCCAGGGAACACTGAAGCTTTCTTT. Its translation is CASSYGGPGNTEAFF. Drawing the rest from reference TRBV28 and TRBJ1-1, the complete variable domain is DVKVTQSSRYLVKRTGEKVFLECVQDMDHENMFWYRQDPGLGLRLIYFSYDVKMKEKGDIPEGYSVSREKKERFSLILESASTNQTSMYLCASSYGGPGNTEAFFGQGTRLTVV.

This chain links TRBV2 with TRBJ2-1; no firm D call. The germline V gene has CDR1 SNHLY and CDR2 FYNNEI. Trimming took off 1 base at V and 4 bases at J, with 8 bases between the two ends. The CDR3 loop spans 14 amino acids. The CDR3 nucleotides are TGTGCCAGCAGTGAAGTTCGGGTTTACAATGAGCAGTTCTTC. Its translation is CASSEVRVYNEQFF.